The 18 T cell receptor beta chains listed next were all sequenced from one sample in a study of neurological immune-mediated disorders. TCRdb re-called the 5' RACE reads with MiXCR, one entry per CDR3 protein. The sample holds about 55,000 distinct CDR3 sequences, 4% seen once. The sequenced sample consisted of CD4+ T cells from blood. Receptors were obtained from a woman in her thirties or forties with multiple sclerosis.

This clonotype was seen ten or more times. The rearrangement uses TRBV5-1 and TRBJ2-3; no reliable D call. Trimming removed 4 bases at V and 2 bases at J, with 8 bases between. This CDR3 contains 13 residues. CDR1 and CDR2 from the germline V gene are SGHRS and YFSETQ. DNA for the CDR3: TGCGCCAGCAGCCACGGTATCACAGATACGCAGTATTTT. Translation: CASSHGITDTQYF.

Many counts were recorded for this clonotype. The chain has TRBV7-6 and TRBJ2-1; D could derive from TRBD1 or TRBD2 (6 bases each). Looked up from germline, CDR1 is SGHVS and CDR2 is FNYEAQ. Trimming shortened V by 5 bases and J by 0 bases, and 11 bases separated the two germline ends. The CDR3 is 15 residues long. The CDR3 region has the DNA TGTGCCAGCAGCCGCGAGGGGGGCTCCTACAATGAGCAGTTCTTC. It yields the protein CASSREGGSYNEQFF.

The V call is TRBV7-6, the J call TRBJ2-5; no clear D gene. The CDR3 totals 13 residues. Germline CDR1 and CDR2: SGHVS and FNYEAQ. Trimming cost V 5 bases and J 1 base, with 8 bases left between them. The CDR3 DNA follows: TGTGCCAGCAGCCCCGAGGTCCAAGAGACCCAGTACTTC. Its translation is CASSPEVQETQYF.

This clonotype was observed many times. The CDR3 coding sequence is TGTGCCAGCAGCTCCCGGCGTCCCAACTATGGCTACACCTTC. It codes for CASSSRRPNYGYTF. The V call is TRBV6-2 or TRBV6-3, the J call TRBJ1-2; D is uncertain. V was cut by 6 bases and J by 2 bases, with 13 bases left in between. CDR3 length equals 14 residues. Germline CDR1 reads MNHEY; CDR2 reads SVGEGT.

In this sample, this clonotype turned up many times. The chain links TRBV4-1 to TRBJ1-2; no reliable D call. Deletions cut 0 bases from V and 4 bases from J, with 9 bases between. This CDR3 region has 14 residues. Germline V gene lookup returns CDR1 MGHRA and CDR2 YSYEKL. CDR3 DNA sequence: TGCGCCAGCAGCCAAGATCTGGGAAGCTATGGCTACACCTTC. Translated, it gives CASSQDLGSYGYTF.

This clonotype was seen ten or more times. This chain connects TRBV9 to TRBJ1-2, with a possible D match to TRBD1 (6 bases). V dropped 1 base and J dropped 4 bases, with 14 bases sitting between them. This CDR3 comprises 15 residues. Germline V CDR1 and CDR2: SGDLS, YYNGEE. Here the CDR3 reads CASSVTGTLGYGYTF. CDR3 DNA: TGTGCCAGCAGCGTAACAGGGACCCTCGGCTATGGCTACACCTTC.

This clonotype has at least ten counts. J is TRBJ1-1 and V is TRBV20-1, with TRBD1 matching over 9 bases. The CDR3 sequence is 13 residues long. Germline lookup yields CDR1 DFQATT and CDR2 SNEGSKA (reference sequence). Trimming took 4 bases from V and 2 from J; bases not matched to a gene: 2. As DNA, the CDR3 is TGCAGTGCTAAGGGACAGGGCAACACTGAAGCTTTCTTT. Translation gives CSAKGQGNTEAFF.

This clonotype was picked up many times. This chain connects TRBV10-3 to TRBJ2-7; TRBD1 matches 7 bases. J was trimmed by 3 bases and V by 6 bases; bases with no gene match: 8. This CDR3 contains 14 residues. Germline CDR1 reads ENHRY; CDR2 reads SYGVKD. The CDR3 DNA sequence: TGTGCCATCAGAGACAGGGAAAAAAGCTACGAGCAGTACTTC. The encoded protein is CAIRDREKSYEQYF.

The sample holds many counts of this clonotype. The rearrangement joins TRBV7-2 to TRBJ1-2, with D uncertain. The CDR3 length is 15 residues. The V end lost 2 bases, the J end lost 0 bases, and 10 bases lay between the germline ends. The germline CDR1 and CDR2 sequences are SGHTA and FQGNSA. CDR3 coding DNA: TGTGCCAGCAGCTTAACCAGATCCTCTAACTATGGCTACACCTTC. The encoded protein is CASSLTRSSNYGYTF.

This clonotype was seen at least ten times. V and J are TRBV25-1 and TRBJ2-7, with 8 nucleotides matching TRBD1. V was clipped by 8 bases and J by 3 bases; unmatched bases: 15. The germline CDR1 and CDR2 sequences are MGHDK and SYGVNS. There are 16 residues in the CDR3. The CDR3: CASSTGTGKNRYEQYF. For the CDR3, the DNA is TGTGCCAGCTCTACCGGGACAGGAAAAAACCGCTACGAGCAGTACTTC.

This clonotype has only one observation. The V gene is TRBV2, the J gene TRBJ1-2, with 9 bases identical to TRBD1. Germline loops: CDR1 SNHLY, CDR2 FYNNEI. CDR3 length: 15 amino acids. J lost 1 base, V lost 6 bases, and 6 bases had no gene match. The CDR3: CASRAGTGFNYGYTF. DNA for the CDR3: TGTGCCAGCAGAGCCGGGACAGGGTTTAACTATGGCTACACCTTC.

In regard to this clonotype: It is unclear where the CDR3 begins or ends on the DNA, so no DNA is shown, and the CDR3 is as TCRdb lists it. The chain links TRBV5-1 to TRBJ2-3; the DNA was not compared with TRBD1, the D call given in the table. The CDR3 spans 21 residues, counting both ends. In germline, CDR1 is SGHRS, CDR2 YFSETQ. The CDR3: CASSSQFGEAFFGQGTDTQYF.

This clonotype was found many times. CDR3 sequence (DNA): TGTGCCAGCAGCCAAGTTGGTAGCGGGGGGACAGATACGCAGTATTTT. As protein: CASSQVGSGGTDTQYF. This rearrangement joins TRBV4-2 to TRBJ2-3, with TRBD2 identical over 10 bases. Germline lookup yields CDR1 LGHNA and CDR2 YNFKEQ. Trimming cost V 1 base and J 3 bases; bases outside gene matches: 4. The CDR3 has 16 amino acids.

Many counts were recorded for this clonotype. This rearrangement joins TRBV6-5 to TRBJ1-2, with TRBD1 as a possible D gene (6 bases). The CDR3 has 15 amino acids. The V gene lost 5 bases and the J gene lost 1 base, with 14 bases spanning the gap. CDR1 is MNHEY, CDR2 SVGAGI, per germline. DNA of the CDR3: TGTGCCAGCAGTCATTTCCGGGACATTAACTATGGCTACACCTTC. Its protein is CASSHFRDINYGYTF.

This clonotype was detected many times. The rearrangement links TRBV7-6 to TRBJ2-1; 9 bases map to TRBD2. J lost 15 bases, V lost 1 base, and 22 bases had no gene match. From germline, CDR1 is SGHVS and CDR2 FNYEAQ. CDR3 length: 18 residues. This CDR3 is CASSLGPGTSPLLGRRFF. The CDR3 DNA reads TGTGCCAGCAGCTTAGGCCCCGGGACTAGCCCGCTCCTAGGTAGGCGGTTCTTC.

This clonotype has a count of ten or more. CDR3 nucleotide sequence: TGCAGTGCTAGAGATTGGGGACTAGCGGGGGGAGGGACCTACAATGAGCAGTTCTTC. Translating gives CSARDWGLAGGGTYNEQFF. The gene calls are TRBV20-1 and TRBJ2-1; 15 bases are a match to TRBD2. Per the germline V gene, CDR1 is DFQATT and CDR2 is SNEGSKA (reference sequence). J was trimmed by 2 bases and V by 0 bases; bases with no gene match: 8. The CDR3 runs to 19 residues.

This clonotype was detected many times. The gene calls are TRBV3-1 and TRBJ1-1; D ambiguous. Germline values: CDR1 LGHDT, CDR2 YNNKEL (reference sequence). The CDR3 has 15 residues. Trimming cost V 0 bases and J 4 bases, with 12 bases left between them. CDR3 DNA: TGTGCCAGCAGCCAAGATCTTCGGGGAGTCACTGAAGCTTTCTTT. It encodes CASSQDLRGVTEAFF.

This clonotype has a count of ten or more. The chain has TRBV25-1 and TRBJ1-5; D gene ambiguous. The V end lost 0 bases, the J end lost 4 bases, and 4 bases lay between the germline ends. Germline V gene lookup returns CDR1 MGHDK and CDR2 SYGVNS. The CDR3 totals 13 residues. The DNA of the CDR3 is TGTGCCAGCAGTGAATATGGGAATCAGCCCCAGCATTTT. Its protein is CASSEYGNQPQHF.